The text below deals with one TCR beta chain. The record originates from a study of blood T cell repertoires in COVID-19. The wider study: Collection of acute and convalescent COVID-19 samples took place in the United States, Italy and Spain. From T cells, B-cell-depleted T cells, or PBMCs came the material, which was cDNA or gDNA.

Original processing methods: Researchers report that nucleated cell counts were estimated from reference gene primer amplification. Only in-frame clones appear in the TCRdb table, and some are missing; sequencing was by immunoSEQ multiplex PCR. Clone size and the V and J calls come from that table; the DNA yielded D and trimming. This sample has hundreds of thousands of clones, with about 90% found just once. Germline loops: CDR1 LGHDT, CDR2 YNNKEL (reference sequence). V was shortened by 3 bases and J by 4 bases, with 17 bases between the two germline ends. This CDR3 contains 16 residues. A Seattle source enrolled patients during active infection and followed them longitudinally.

The sequence was obtained from a woman aged 30 to 39 with COVID-19, enrolled during active disease. This chain joins TRBV3-1 (or the pseudogene TRBV3-2) and TRBJ2-3; a possible D gene is TRBD1 (6 bases). Input material: peripheral blood. The chain's CDR3 is CASSQGIQGTPDTQYF. Written as DNA, the CDR3 is TGTGCCAGCAGCCAGGGAATACAGGGAACCCCAGATACGCAGTATTTT.